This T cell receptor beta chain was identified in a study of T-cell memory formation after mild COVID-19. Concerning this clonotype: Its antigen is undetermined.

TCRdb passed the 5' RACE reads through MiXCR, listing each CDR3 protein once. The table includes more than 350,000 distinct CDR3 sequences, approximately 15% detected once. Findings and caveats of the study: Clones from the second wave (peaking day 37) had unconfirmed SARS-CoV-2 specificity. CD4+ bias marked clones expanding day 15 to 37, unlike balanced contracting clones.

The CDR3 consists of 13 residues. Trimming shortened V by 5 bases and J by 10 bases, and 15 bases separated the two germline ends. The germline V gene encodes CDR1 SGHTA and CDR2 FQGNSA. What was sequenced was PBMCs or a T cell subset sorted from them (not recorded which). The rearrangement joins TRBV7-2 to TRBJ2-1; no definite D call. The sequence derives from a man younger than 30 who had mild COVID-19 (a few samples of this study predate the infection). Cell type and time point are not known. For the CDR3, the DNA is TGTGCCAGCAGCGTTGACCATACGGAAGAGCAGTTCTTC. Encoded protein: CASSVDHTEEQFF.